Following are 32 T cell receptor beta chains from one sample sequenced in a study of CD8+CD57+ T cells in acquired aplastic anemia. TCR beta VDJ and CDR3 profiles were obtained from a genomic DNA template. TCRdb called the reads again in MiXCR, with one record for every CDR3 protein. Among about 270,000 distinct CDR3 sequences, approximately 82% were seen once, and the ten largest hold 40% to 55%. Patients picked for sequencing had shown CD8+CD57+ cell expansion detected by flow cytometry. Sequencing was carried out using sorted CD4+, CD8+, or CD8+CD57+ T cells (not recorded which) from PBMCs. The receptors originated from a human donor with aplastic anemia.

The CDR3 nucleotides are TGTGCCAGCAGCCCCGGGACAGTACCTACTGAAGCTTTCTTT. Residues: CASSPGTVPTEAFF. The V and J genes are TRBV7-2 and TRBJ1-1; 7 bases match TRBD1. This CDR3 region has 14 residues. Looked up from germline, CDR1 is SGHTA and CDR2 is FQGNSA. Losses at the gene ends were 5 bases for V and 5 bases for J; bases not matched to a gene: 8.

To note about this clonotype: Since no conserved phenylalanine or tryptophan closes the CDR3, a read error is the likely cause. The limits of the CDR3 on the DNA are not certain, so only TCRdb's listed CDR3 is given. The V and J genes are TRBV7-2 and TRBJ2-3. The CDR3 is 12 amino acids long, termini counted. CDR1 is SGHTA, CDR2 FQGNSA, per germline. This chain's CDR3 is CASSLAAGTEYL.

The chain uses TRBV5-5 and TRBJ1-1, with D possibly matching TRBD1 (5 bases). CDR1 SGHKS and CDR2 YYEKEE come from the germline V gene (reference sequence). This CDR3 has 18 amino acids. Trimming removed 2 bases from V and 5 bases from J, with 25 bases in between. CDR3 sequence (DNA): TGTGCCAGCAGCTTAACGGACGCAACCGAGGTCGGGGGAACTGAAGCTTTCTTT. Its protein is CASSLTDATEVGGTEAFF.

Notes on this clonotype: The germline gene is not matched at one end of the junction; a read error may be the cause. The V gene is TRBV7-2, the J gene TRBJ2-3; TRBD2 matches at 7 bases. CDR1 is SGHTA and CDR2 is FQGNSA in the germline V gene. The CDR3 loop spans 14 amino acids. As DNA, the CDR3 is TGTGCCAGCGTACCGGGGGGAGGTCCCGGAGACCCGTTTTTT. Its protein product is CASVPGGGPGDPFF.

This clonotype was detected only once. The chain is built from TRBV7-2 and TRBJ1-4; 9 bases are a match to TRBD1. Germline assignment: CDR1 SGHTA and CDR2 FQGNSA. With V trimmed by 4 bases and J by 7 bases, 7 bases remained unmatched. The CDR3 sequence is 15 residues long. CDR3: CASSSSGTGFEKLFF. CDR3 coding DNA: TGTGCCAGCAGCTCTTCCGGGACAGGGTTTGAAAAACTGTTTTTT.

The chain joins TRBV4-1 to TRBJ2-3; D is possibly TRBD1 or TRBD2 (5 bases each). The CDR3 is 14 amino acids. The V gene's germline CDR1 is MGHRA and CDR2 YSYEKL. V lost 5 bases and J 1 base, leaving 10 bases between the germline ends. The DNA for the CDR3 is TGCGCCAGCAGCTCCGGGGACGGCACAGATACGCAGTATTTT. As protein: CASSSGDGTDTQYF.

This clonotype was detected once. A read error is likely, as this CDR3 ends without the conserved phenylalanine or tryptophan. No DNA is shown, since the ends of the CDR3 on it are uncertain; the CDR3 is the one TCRdb lists. J is TRBJ2-1 and V is TRBV2; the table's D call TRBD1 went unverified against the DNA. CDR1 is SNHLY, CDR2 FYNNEI, per germline. The CDR3 totals 16 residues, both ends included. The CDR3 reads CASSLTGGADYGYTFG.

This clonotype showed up just once. This chain connects TRBV25-1 to TRBJ2-3, with 7 bases matching TRBD2. After removal of 4 bases from V and 3 bases from J, the junction contained 4 bases not matched to a gene. This CDR3 is 14 amino acids long. Per germline, CDR1 MGHDK and CDR2 SYGVNS. The CDR3, as DNA: TGTGCCAGCAGTGCGCAGGGAGGGACAGATACGCAGTATTTT. It yields the protein CASSAQGGTDTQYF.

With respect to this clonotype: Its ends do not fully match the called genes, so a read error is possible. The chain recombines TRBV7-9 with TRBJ2-7, with 7 bases matching TRBD1. The germline V gene has CDR1 SEHNR and CDR2 FQNEAQ (reference sequence). This CDR3 has 14 amino acids. The CDR3 region has the DNA TGTGCCAGCAGCGTAGGGGGCAGCTACGAGGCCAACGTCTTC. Amino acid sequence: CASSVGGSYEANVF.

Concerning this clonotype itself: A much larger clone differs from this one at a single base, so this may be a read error. No conserved phenylalanine or tryptophan is present at the end of the CDR3, so a read error is the likely explanation. No DNA is shown, since the ends of the CDR3 on it are uncertain; the CDR3 is the one TCRdb lists. The chain is built from TRBV7-8 and TRBJ2-7. CDR1 SGHVS and CDR2 FQNEAQ come from the germline V gene. The CDR3 spans 13 residues, counting both ends. The CDR3 sequence: CASSLHGAEQYVG.

The chain links TRBV7-2 to TRBJ2-7; 7 bases match TRBD1. With V trimmed by 1 base and J by 4 bases, 16 bases remained unmatched. This CDR3 spans 18 amino acids. Per germline, CDR1 SGHTA and CDR2 FQGNSA. CDR3 nucleotide sequence: TGTGCCAGCAGCTTAGATCTGACAGGGAACGCTCAAGCTTACGAGCAGTACGTC. The encoded protein is CASSLDLTGNAQAYEQYV.

In regard to this clonotype: This likely comes from a read error, as the CDR3 has no conserved phenylalanine or tryptophan at its end. It is unclear where the CDR3 begins or ends on the DNA, so no DNA is shown, and the CDR3 is as TCRdb lists it. The V gene is TRBV7-9, the J gene TRBJ2-1; TRBD1 is the table's D call and was not checked against the DNA. The CDR3 numbers 13 amino acids, ends counted. Germline values: CDR1 SEHNR, CDR2 FQNEAQ (reference sequence). Here the CDR3 reads CASIRGATGANVL.

Points on this clonotype: One junction end does not reproduce the germline sequence, and a read error may be involved. The rearrangement joins TRBV9 to TRBJ2-5, with D possibly matching TRBD2 (5 bases). Looked up from germline, CDR1 is SGDLS and CDR2 is YYNGEE. The CDR3 covers 14 residues. The CDR3: CATSRWTGQETQHF. CDR3 DNA: TGTGCCACCAGCCGATGGACTGGCCAAGAGACTCAGCACTTC.

The V and J genes are TRBV5-1 and TRBJ1-1; a possible D gene is TRBD1 (5 bases). Trimming removed 2 bases at V and 7 bases at J, with 18 bases between. The V gene's germline CDR1 is SGHRS and CDR2 YFSETQ. CDR3 length: 15 residues. The CDR3: CASSFGDGGRDEAFF. The CDR3 DNA follows: TGCGCCAGCAGCTTCGGGGACGGGGGGAGAGATGAAGCTTTCTTT.

The chain recombines TRBV29-1 with TRBJ2-1; D may be TRBD1 or TRBD2 (5 bases each). V dropped 7 bases and J dropped 9 bases, with 13 bases sitting between them. The CDR3 loop spans 11 amino acids. Germline V gene lookup returns CDR1 SQVTM and CDR2 ANQGSEA. The CDR3 nucleotides are TGCAGCGCCGGGACGAACACTGAGCAGTTCTTC. This codes for CSAGTNTEQFF.

The V gene is TRBV12-3 or TRBV12-4, the J gene TRBJ1-2; possibly TRBD1 for D (5 bases). This CDR3 comprises 16 residues. V lost 9 bases, J lost 5 bases, and 25 bases lay in between. The CDR3 DNA reads TGTGCCAGTGACTCGGAGAGGGACGGGCTCGTATATGGCTACACCTTC. This sequence encodes CASDSERDGLVYGYTF.

The rearrangement joins TRBV9 to TRBJ2-3, with D maybe TRBD2 (6 bases). V lost 4 bases to trimming and J lost 15 bases, with 24 bases between them. Per the germline V gene, CDR1 is SGDLS and CDR2 is YYNGEE. This CDR3 has 14 residues. CDR3 in DNA: TGTGCCAGCAGCTTAGCGGCAGGTACCCATTATTTTTATTTT. It translates to CASSLAAGTHYFYF.

With respect to this clonotype: Lacking the conserved final phenylalanine or tryptophan, this CDR3 likely reflects a read error. The chain links TRBV2 to TRBJ2-3, with 10 bases identical to TRBD2. The junction had 10 bases not matched to a gene; V was cut back by 10 bases and J by 6 bases. The V gene's germline CDR1 is SNHLY and CDR2 FYNNEI. This CDR3 is 14 amino acids long. CDR3 DNA sequence: TGTGCCACCACTATAGCGGGAGGTCCCGATACGCAGTATCAA. It yields the protein CATTIAGGPDTQYQ.

This clonotype was found once. V and J are TRBV11-2 and TRBJ1-4; no clear D. The CDR3 has 19 residues. Trimming shortened V by 2 bases and J by 0 bases, and 19 bases separated the two germline ends. The germline V gene has CDR1 SGHAT and CDR2 FQNNGV. CDR3 sequence reads: CASSLRGGCVTTTNEKLFF. CDR3 bases: TGTGCCAGCAGCTTACGTGGAGGGTGCGTTACGACAACTAATGAAAAACTGTTTTTT.

As to this clonotype: At one end the junction does not follow the germline gene, possibly because of a read error. V gene TRBV19 combines with J gene TRBJ2-3; possibly TRBD2 for D (5 bases). CDR1 and CDR2 from the germline V gene are LNHDA and SQIVND (reference sequence). CDR3 size: 15 residues. CDR3 nucleotides: TGTGCCAGTAGTTTAGGTGCGGGCGCCTCAGATGAGCAGTTTTTT. This translates into CASSLGAGASDEQFF.

This clonotype showed up just a few times. One end of the junction does not line up with germline, which may come from a read error. The rearrangement joins TRBV7-3 to TRBJ1-6, with a tentative D call TRBD1 (6 bases). In germline, CDR1 is SGHTA, CDR2 FQGTGA. CDR3 size: 14 residues. The CDR3 coding sequence is TGTGCCAGCAGCTTGAGTCCCTATGGGACACCCCTCCCCTTT. It yields the protein CASSLSPYGTPLPF.

The chain has TRBV11-3 and TRBJ2-3, with 7 bases that match TRBD1. The CDR3 is 15 amino acids. CDR1 is SGHNT and CDR2 is YENEEA in the germline V gene. Trimming removed 4 bases from V and 1 base from J; junction bases left unmatched: 5. The CDR3 DNA reads TGTGCCAGCAGCTCAGAGGGGACAGGCACAGATACGCAGTATTTT. It encodes CASSSEGTGTDTQYF. Using reference TRBV11-3 and TRBJ2-3 for the parts outside the CDR3, the full variable domain is EAGVVQSPRYKIIEKKQPVAFWCNPISGHNTLYWYLQNLGQGPELLIRYENEEAVDDSQLPKDRFSAERLKGVDSTLKIQPAELGDSAVYLCASSSEGTGTDTQYFGPGTRLTVL.

Notes on this clonotype: Given the absence of the conserved phenylalanine or tryptophan at the CDR3 end, a read error is likely. The DNA is left out, because the CDR3 cannot be placed on it with certainty; the CDR3 is given as TCRdb lists it. The chain recombines TRBV9 with TRBJ2-3; the table's D gene call, TRBD2, was not cross checked with the DNA. The length of the CDR3 is 12 amino acids, counting both ends. Germline loops: CDR1 SGDLS, CDR2 YYNGEE. CDR3 loop: CASSLRLAGILG.

The chain joins TRBV24-1 to TRBJ2-5, with no clear D. This CDR3 is 14 amino acids long. V lost 0 bases and J 3 bases, leaving 7 bases between the germline ends. Germline V gives CDR1 KGHDR, CDR2 SFDVKD. The CDR3 coding sequence is TGTGCCACCAGTGATTTGGACTCCGAAGAGACCCAGTACTTC. This gives the protein CATSDLDSEETQYF.

This clonotype was observed a handful of times. This chain links TRBV7-9 with TRBJ2-3; possible D gene TRBD2, 6 bases. The CDR3 runs 16 residues. V lost 5 bases to trimming and J lost 0 bases, with 15 bases between them. Looked up from germline, CDR1 is SEHNR and CDR2 is FQNEAQ (reference sequence). This CDR3 reads CASSHSPLASTDTQYF. CDR3 nucleotides: TGTGCCAGCAGCCACAGTCCCCTAGCGAGCACAGATACGCAGTATTTT.

A note on this clonotype: The conserved closing phenylalanine or tryptophan is absent in this CDR3, likely reflecting a read error. It is unclear where the CDR3 begins or ends on the DNA, so no DNA is shown, and the CDR3 is as TCRdb lists it. The rearrangement links TRBV7-2 to TRBJ1-2; TRBD1 reflects the table's D call only, with no check against the DNA. The CDR3 has 13 amino acids, counting both end residues. Germline CDR1 and CDR2: SGHTA and FQGNSA. The CDR3 protein is CASSLGGGGDYSY.

On this clonotype: Because the CDR3 is missing its conserved closing phenylalanine or tryptophan, this is likely a read error. The chain couples TRBV7-9 to TRBJ2-7, with a possible D match to TRBD2 (7 bases). Germline-derived CDR1 and CDR2 are SEHNR and FQNEAQ (reference sequence). Deletions cut 3 bases from V and 1 base from J, with 22 bases between. The CDR3 runs 18 residues. CDR3 region: CASSFLPGGLFFSYEQYA. The CDR3 DNA follows: TGTGCCAGCAGCTTTCTTCCCGGGGGGCTGTTTTTTTCCTACGAGCAGTACGCC.

The CDR3 nucleotides read TGTGCCAGCGGGGAGGGGGGCACAGATACGCAGTATTTCACCTTC. It specifies CASGEGGTDTQYFTF. This chain uses TRBV2 with TRBJ1-2; tentatively, D is TRBD1 (6 bases). The CDR3 runs to 15 residues. Germline CDR1 and CDR2: SNHLY and FYNNEI. V was trimmed by 8 bases and J by 13 bases, leaving 29 bases between them.

Points on this clonotype: This CDR3 fails to terminate in the conserved phenylalanine or tryptophan, so it likely reflects a read error. The chain carries TRBV2 and TRBJ2-5; the match to TRBD1 covers 12 bases. Trimming at V came to 5 bases and at J to 5 bases, leaving 9 bases not matched to a gene. The CDR3 has 16 residues. Germline CDR1 and CDR2: SNHLY and FYNNEI. This CDR3 is CASSRDRGRVGETQYY. CDR3 bases: TGTGCCAGCAGTCGGGACAGGGGGCGCGTCGGTGAGACCCAGTACTAC.

The chain links TRBV7-6 to TRBJ2-1; D is ambiguous. The CDR3 runs to 16 residues. Germline CDR1 and CDR2: SGHVS and FNYEAQ. Trimming took 3 bases from V and 9 from J, leaving 21 bases between them. The CDR3 protein is CASSFAQSTKKTEQFF. Here the CDR3 DNA reads TGTGCCAGCAGCTTTGCCCAAAGCACGAAGAAGACTGAGCAGTTCTTC.

A single count supports this clonotype. An end of the junction differs from the germline gene, which may be a read error. The V call is TRBV7-9, the J call TRBJ1-6; D remains unclear. The CDR3 extends over 14 amino acids. Germline V gene lookup returns CDR1 SEHNR and CDR2 FQNEAQ (reference sequence). The CDR3: CASSPSSYPYNEQF. CDR3 bases: TGTGCCAGCAGCCCCAGCTCATACCCCTACAATGAGCAGTTT.

Concerning this clonotype itself: The CDR3 does not close with the conserved phenylalanine or tryptophan, likely indicating a read error. The DNA is left out, because the CDR3 cannot be placed on it with certainty; the CDR3 is given as TCRdb lists it. The rearrangement links TRBV7-9 to TRBJ2-6. Per germline, CDR1 SEHNR and CDR2 FQNEAQ (reference sequence). 13 amino acids form the CDR3, both terminal residues included. The CDR3 region is CASSFFGDDQPQH.